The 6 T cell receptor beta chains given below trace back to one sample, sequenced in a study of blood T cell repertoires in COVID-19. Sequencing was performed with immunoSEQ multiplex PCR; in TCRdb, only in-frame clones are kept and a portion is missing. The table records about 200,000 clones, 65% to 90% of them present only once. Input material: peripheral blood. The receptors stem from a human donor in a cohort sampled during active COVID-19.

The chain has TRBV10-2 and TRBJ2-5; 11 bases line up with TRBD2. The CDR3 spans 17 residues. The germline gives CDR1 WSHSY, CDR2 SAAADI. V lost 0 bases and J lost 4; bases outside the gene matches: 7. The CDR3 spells CASSESNSGGGRETQYF. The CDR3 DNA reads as TGCGCCAGCAGTGAGTCGAATAGCGGGGGGGGCCGAGAGACCCAGTACTTC.

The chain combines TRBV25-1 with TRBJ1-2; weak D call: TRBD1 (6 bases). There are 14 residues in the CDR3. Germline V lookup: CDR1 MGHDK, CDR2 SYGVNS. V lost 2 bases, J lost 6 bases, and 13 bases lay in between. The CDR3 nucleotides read TGTGCCAGCAGTGAACTAGACAGGTGGGATGGCTACACCTTC. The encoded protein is CASSELDRWDGYTF.

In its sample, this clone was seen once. The CDR3 bases are TGCAGCTGGAGGACCCTCACCGGGGAGCTGTTTTTT. Encoded protein: CSWRTLTGELFF. The chain recombines TRBV29-1 with TRBJ2-2; D perhaps matches TRBD2 (5 bases). Germline CDR1 is SQVTM and CDR2 is ANQGSEA. The CDR3 has 12 amino acids. V lost 8 bases, J lost 4 bases, and 11 bases lay in between.

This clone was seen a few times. The CDR3 sequence: CASSTGTGAYEQYF. CDR3 sequence (DNA): TGTGCCAGTAGTACCGGGACAGGGGCCTACGAGCAGTACTTC. The chain carries TRBV19 and TRBJ2-7, with TRBD1 identical over 10 bases. The V gene's germline CDR1 is LNHDA and CDR2 SQIVND (reference sequence). The junction had 2 bases not matched to a gene; V was cut back by 4 bases and J by 2 bases. There are 14 residues in the CDR3.

This CDR3 reads CASSFSRVSSYEQYF. Here the CDR3 DNA reads TGTGCCAGCAGTTTCTCGAGAGTGAGCTCCTACGAGCAGTACTTC. The rearrangement links TRBV27 to TRBJ2-7, with unresolved D. Germline values: CDR1 MNHEY, CDR2 SMNVEV (reference sequence). V was cut by 3 bases and J by 0 bases, with 12 bases left in between. The CDR3 is 15 residues long.

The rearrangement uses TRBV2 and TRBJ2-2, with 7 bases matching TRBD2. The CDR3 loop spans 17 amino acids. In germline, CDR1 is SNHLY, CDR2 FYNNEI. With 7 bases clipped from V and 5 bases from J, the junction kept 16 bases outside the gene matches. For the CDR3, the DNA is TGTGCCAGCATTAGGGAGAGGGCGGGAGCGGGAACCGGGGAGCTGTTTTTT. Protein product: CASIRERAGAGTGELFF.